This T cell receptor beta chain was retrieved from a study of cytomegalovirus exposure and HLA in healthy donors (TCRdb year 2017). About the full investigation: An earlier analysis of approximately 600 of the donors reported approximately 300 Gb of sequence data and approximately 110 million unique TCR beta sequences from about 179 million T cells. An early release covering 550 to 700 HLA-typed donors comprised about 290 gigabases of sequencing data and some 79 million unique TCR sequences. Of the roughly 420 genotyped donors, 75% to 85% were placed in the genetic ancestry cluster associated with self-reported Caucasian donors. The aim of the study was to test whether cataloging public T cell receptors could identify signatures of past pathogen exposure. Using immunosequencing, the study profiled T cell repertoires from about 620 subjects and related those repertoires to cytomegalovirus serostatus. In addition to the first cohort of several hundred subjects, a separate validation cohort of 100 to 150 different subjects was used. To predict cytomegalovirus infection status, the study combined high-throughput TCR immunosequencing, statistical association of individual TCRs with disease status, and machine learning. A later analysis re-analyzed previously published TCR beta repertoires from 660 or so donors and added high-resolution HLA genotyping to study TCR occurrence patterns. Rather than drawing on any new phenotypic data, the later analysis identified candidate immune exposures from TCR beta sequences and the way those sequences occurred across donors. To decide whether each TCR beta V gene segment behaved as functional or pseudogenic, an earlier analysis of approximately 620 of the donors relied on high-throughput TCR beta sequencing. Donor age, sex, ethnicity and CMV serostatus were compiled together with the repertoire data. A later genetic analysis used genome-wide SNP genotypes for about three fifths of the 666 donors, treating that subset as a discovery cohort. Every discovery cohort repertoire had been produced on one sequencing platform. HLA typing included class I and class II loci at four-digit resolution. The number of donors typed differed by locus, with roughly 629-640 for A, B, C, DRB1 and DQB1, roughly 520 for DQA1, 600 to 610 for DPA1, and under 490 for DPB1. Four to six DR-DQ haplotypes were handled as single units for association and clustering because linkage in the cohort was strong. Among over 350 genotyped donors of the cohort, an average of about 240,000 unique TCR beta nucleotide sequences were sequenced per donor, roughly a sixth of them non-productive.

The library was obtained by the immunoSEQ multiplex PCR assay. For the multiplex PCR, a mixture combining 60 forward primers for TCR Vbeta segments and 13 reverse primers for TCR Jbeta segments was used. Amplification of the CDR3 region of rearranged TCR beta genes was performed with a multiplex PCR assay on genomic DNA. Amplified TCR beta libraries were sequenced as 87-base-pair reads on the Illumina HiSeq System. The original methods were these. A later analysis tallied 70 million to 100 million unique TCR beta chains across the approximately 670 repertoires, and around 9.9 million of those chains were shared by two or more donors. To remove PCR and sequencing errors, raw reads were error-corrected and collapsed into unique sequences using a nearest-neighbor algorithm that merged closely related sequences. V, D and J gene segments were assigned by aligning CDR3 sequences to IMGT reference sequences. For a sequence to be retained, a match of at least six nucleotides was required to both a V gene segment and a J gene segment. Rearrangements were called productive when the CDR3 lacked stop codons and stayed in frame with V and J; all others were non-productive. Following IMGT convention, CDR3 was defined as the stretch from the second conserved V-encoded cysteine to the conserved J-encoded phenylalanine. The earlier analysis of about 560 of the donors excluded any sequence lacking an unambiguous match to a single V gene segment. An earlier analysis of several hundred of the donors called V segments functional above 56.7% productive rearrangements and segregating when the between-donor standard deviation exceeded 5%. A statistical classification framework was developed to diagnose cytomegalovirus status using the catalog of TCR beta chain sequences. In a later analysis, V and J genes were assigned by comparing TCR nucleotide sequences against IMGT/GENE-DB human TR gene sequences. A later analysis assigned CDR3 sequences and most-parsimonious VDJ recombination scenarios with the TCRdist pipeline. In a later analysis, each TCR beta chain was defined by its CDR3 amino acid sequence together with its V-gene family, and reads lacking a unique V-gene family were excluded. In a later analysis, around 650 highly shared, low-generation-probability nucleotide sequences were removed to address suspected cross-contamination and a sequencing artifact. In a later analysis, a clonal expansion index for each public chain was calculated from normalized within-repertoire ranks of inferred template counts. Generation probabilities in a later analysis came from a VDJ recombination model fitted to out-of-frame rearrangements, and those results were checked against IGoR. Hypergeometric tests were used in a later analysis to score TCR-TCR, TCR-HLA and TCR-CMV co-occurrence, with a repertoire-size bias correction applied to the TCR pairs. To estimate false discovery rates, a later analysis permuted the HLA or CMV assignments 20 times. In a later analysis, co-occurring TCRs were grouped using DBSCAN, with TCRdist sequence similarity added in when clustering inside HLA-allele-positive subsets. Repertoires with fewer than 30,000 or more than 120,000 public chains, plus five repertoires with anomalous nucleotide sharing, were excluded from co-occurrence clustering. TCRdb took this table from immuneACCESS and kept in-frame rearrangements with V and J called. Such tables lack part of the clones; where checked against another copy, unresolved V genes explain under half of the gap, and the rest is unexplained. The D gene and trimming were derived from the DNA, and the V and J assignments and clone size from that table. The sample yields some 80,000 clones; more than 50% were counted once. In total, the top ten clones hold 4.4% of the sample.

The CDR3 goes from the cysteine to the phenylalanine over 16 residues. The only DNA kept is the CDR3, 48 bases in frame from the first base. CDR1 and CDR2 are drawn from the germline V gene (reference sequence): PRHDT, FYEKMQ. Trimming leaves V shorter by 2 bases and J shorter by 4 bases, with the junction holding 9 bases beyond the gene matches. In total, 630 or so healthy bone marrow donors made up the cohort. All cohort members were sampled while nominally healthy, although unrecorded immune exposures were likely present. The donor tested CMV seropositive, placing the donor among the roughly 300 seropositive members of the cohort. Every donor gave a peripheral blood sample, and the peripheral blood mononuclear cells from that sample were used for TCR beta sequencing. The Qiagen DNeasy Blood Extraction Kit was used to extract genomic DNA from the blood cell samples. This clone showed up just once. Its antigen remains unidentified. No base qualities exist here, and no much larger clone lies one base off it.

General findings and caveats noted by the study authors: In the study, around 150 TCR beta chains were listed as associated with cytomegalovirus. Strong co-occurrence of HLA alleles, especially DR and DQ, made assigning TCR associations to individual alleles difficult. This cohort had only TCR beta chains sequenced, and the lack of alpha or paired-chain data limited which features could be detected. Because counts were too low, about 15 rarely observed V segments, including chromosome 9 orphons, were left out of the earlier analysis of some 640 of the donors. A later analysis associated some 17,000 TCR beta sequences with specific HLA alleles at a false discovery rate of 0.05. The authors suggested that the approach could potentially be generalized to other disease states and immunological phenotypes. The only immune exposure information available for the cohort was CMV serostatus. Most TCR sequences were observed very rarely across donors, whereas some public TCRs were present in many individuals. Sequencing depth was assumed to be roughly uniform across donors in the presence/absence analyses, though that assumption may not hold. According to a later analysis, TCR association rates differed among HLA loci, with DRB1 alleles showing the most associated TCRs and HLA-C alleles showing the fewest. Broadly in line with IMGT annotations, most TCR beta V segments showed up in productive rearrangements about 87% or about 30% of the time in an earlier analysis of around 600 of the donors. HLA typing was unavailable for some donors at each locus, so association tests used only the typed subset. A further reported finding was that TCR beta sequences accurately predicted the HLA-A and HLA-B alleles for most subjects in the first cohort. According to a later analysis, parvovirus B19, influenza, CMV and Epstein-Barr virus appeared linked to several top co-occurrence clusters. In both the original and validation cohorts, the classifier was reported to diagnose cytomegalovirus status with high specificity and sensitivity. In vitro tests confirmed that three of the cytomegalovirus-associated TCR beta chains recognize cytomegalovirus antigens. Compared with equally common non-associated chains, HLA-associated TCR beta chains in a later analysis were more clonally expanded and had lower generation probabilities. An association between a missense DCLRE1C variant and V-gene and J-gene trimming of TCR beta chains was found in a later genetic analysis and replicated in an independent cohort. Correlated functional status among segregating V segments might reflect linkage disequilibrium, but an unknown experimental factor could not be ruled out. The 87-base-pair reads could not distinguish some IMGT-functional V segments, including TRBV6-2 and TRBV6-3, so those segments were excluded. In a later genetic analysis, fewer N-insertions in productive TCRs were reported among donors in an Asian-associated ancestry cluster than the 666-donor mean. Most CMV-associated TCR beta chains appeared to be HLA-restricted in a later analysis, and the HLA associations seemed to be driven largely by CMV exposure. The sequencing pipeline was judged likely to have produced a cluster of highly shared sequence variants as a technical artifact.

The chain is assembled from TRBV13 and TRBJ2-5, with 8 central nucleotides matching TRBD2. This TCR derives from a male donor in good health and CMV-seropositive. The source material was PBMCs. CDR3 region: CASSLLGSGSLETQYF. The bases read TGTGCCAGCAGCTTACTCGGGAGCGGGAGTTTAGAGACCCAGTACTTC.